The 13 T cell receptor beta chains reported below all come from one sample, sequenced in a study of response to subunit inactivated influenza vaccine. TCRdb analysed the RT-PCR reads with MiXCR anew, one entry per CDR3 protein. The sample holds approximately 700,000 distinct CDR3 sequences, approximately 15% seen once. Here the sequenced sample was PBMCs from blood, taken approximately 13 days after vaccination. Receptor source: a middle-aged man who received an inactivated influenza vaccine.

This clonotype was seen only a few times. The rearrangement joins TRBV20-1 to TRBJ2-1, with 12 bases that match TRBD2. V shed 3 bases, J shed 8 bases, and the junction held 14 bases outside the gene matches. The CDR3 has 17 amino acids. Per germline, CDR1 DFQATT and CDR2 SNEGSKA (reference sequence). CDR3 coding DNA: TGCAGTGCTAGCTCCCAGCGACTAGCGGGAGTCGAGTATGAGCAGTTCTTC. This sequence encodes CSASSQRLAGVEYEQFF.

This clonotype has more than one count but fewer than ten. This chain uses TRBV4-1 with TRBJ1-2; 7 positions match TRBD1. The V gene end was trimmed by 2 bases and the J gene end by 4 bases; junction bases not matched to a gene: 4. This CDR3 contains 14 residues. Germline-derived CDR1 and CDR2 are MGHRA and YSYEKL. The CDR3: CASSQTTGAYGYTF. CDR3 in DNA: TGCGCCAGCAGCCAAACAACAGGGGCCTATGGCTACACCTTC.

This clonotype was detected only a few times. V and J are TRBV6-2 or TRBV6-3 and TRBJ2-1; 9 bases map to TRBD1. Losses at the gene ends were 5 bases for V and 3 bases for J; bases not matched to a gene: 8. This CDR3 contains 16 residues. Looked up from germline, CDR1 is MNHEY and CDR2 is SVGEGT. The CDR3 coding sequence is TGTGCCAGCAGTCCCACAGGGGGCGGATACTACAATGAGCAGTTCTTC. Protein product: CASSPTGGGYYNEQFF.

This clonotype showed up just a few times. The genes are TRBV4-1 and TRBJ2-6; D may match TRBD1 or TRBD2 (5 bases each). V lost 3 bases, J lost 2 bases, and 8 bases lay in between. Germline values: CDR1 MGHRA, CDR2 YSYEKL. The CDR3 has 15 residues. This CDR3 is CASSQGVPGANVLTF. CDR3 nucleotide sequence: TGCGCCAGCAGCCAGGGGGTCCCTGGGGCCAACGTCCTGACTTTC.

This clonotype came up a few times. CDR3 bases: TGTGCCAGCAGCTTCGCGGGCATACCCACAGATACGCAGTATTTT. Its translation: CASSFAGIPTDTQYF. The rearrangement links TRBV7-3 to TRBJ2-3; D possibly corresponds to TRBD2 (5 bases). This CDR3 has 15 amino acids. V was shortened by 3 bases and J by 2 bases, with 12 bases between the two germline ends. CDR1 and CDR2 (germline): SGHTA, FQGTGA. The full variable domain, with the rest looked up from reference TRBV7-3 and TRBJ2-3, is GAGVSQTPSNKVTEKGKYVELRCDPISGHTALYWYRQSLGQGPEFLIYFQGTGAADDSGLPNDRFFAVRPEGSVSTLKIQRTERGDSAVYLCASSFAGIPTDTQYFGPGTRLTVL.

The J gene is TRBJ2-1, the V gene TRBV2; a possible D gene is TRBD1 (5 bases). This CDR3 has 13 amino acids. Deletions cut 7 bases from V and 7 bases from J, with 14 bases between. The V gene's germline CDR1 is SNHLY and CDR2 FYNNEI. Here the CDR3 DNA reads TGTGCCAGCACTACTAAGGGGTGGAATGAGCAGTTCTTC. This encodes CASTTKGWNEQFF. The full variable domain, with the rest looked up from reference TRBV2 and TRBJ2-1, is EPEVTQTPSHQVTQMGQEVILRCVPISNHLYFYWYRQILGQKVEFLVSFYNNEISEKSEIFDDQFSVERPDGSNFTLKIRSTKLEDSAMYFCASTTKGWNEQFFGPGTRLTVL.

This clonotype was found a few times. The chain couples TRBV27 to TRBJ2-1, with TRBD2 identical over 15 bases. The V segment lost 7 bases and the J segment 1 base; nucleotides outside the gene matches: 8. The CDR3 covers 18 residues. The germline V gene has CDR1 MNHEY and CDR2 SMNVEV (reference sequence). CDR3 sequence: CASTPGLAGGGSYNEQFF. The DNA of the CDR3 is TGTGCCAGCACCCCCGGACTAGCGGGGGGGGGTTCCTACAATGAGCAGTTCTTC.

The V gene is TRBV23-1, the J gene TRBJ1-5; D remains ambiguous. TRBV23-1 is sorted into the ORF group, with uncertain function. V lost 6 bases and J 1 base, leaving 7 bases between the germline ends. The CDR3 spans 13 residues. The CDR3 DNA reads as TGCGCCAGCAGCACGGGGAGCAATCAGCCCCAGCATTTT. Translating it yields CASSTGSNQPQHF.

A few counts support this clonotype. The genes are TRBV6-6 and TRBJ1-1, with 7 nucleotides matching TRBD1. There are 13 residues in the CDR3. Germline lookup yields CDR1 MNHNY and CDR2 SVGAGI (reference sequence). Unmatched junction bases numbered 5, after V lost 5 bases and J lost 5 bases. The CDR3 DNA reads TGTGCCAGCAGTGGAACAGGGGTTACTGAAGCTTTCTTT. Amino acids: CASSGTGVTEAFF.

This clonotype was counted a few times. The chain recombines TRBV12-5 with TRBJ2-1; D unresolved. The V end lost 5 bases, the J end lost 6 bases, and 5 bases lay between the germline ends. The CDR3 has 11 amino acids. Germline values: CDR1 LGHNT, CDR2 FRNRAP. The CDR3 coding sequence is TGTGCTAGTGGTCGCGGCAATGAGCAGTTCTTC. Protein: CASGRGNEQFF.

The chain uses TRBV4-2 and TRBJ2-3; 7 nucleotides line up with TRBD2. CDR1 is LGHNA and CDR2 is YNFKEQ in the germline V gene. V was pared by 0 bases and J by 2 bases, with 2 bases of the junction left unmatched. This CDR3 has 15 amino acids. The CDR3 region is CASSQDSGSTDTQYF. DNA of the CDR3: TGTGCCAGCAGCCAAGATAGCGGGTCCACAGATACGCAGTATTTT.

This clonotype was seen a handful of times. The CDR3 reads CSASPRSYEQYF. The CDR3 DNA sequence: TGCAGTGCTAGCCCTAGATCCTACGAGCAGTACTTC. The chain joins TRBV20-1 to TRBJ2-7; D is uncertain. Germline loops: CDR1 DFQATT, CDR2 SNEGSKA (reference sequence). V gave up 3 bases and J gave up 1 base, with 7 bases separating them. The CDR3 covers 12 residues.

The chain couples TRBV20-1 to TRBJ2-7, with D possibly being TRBD1 (5 bases). Trimming removed 7 bases from V and 0 bases from J, with 10 bases in between. CDR1 DFQATT and CDR2 SNEGSKA come from the germline V gene (reference sequence). This CDR3 comprises 12 residues. CDR3 sequence reads: CSVGQLSYEQYF. CDR3 DNA: TGCAGTGTTGGACAACTCTCCTACGAGCAGTACTTC.